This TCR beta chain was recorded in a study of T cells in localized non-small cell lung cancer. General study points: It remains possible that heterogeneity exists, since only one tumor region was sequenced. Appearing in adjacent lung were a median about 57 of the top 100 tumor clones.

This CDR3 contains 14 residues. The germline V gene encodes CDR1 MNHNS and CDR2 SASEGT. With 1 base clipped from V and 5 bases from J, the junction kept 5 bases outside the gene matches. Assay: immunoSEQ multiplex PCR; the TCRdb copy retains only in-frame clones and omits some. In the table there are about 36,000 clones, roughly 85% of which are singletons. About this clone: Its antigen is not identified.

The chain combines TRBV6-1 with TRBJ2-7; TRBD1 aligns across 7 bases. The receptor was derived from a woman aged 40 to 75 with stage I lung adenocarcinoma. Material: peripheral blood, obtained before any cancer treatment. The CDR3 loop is CASSEEGGWDEQYF. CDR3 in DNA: TGTGCCAGCAGTGAAGAAGGGGGCTGGGACGAGCAGTACTTC.